This passage covers 18 T cell receptor beta chains from one sample sequenced in a study of response to subunit inactivated influenza vaccine. A single record per CDR3 protein comes from TCRdb applying MiXCR to the RT-PCR reads. The table includes hundreds of thousands of distinct CDR3 sequences, approximately 15% detected once. The starting material was CD4+ T cells sorted from PBMCs, obtained around 2 years after vaccination. The receptors derive from a man between 45 and 75 years old who received an inactivated influenza vaccine.

This clonotype was counted only a few times. J is TRBJ1-6 and V is TRBV12-3 or TRBV12-4; D call uncertain. Trimming took 1 base from V and 10 from J, leaving 8 bases between them. The CDR3 sequence is 13 residues long. CDR3 loop: CASSLDWVSPLHF. The CDR3, as DNA: TGTGCCAGCAGTTTAGACTGGGTCTCACCCCTCCACTTT.

This clonotype was detected a few times. The chain uses TRBV12-3 or TRBV12-4 and TRBJ2-5, with D maybe TRBD1 (5 bases). The CDR3 consists of 12 residues. V dropped 7 bases and J dropped 7 bases, with 13 bases sitting between them. In DNA, the CDR3 is TGTGCCAGCACTCCCGGGCAGGGGACCCAGTACTTC. Residues: CASTPGQGTQYF.

This clonotype was found a few times. This chain links TRBV11-2 with TRBJ2-7; D is perhaps TRBD1 or TRBD2 (6 bases each). This CDR3 has 13 amino acids. Germline CDR1 reads SGHAT; CDR2 reads FQNNGV. Trimming pared 1 base from V and 6 bases from J, leaving 10 bases between. The CDR3 sequence: CASSLGGGIEQYF. The DNA of the CDR3 is TGTGCCAGCAGCTTAGGAGGGGGGATCGAGCAGTACTTC.

This chain joins TRBV20-1 and TRBJ2-3; D is unclear. From germline, CDR1 is DFQATT and CDR2 SNEGSKA (reference sequence). The CDR3 covers 19 residues. V gave up 0 bases and J gave up 0 bases, with 22 bases separating them. CDR3 bases: TGCAGTGCTAGAGATAAGTGGGCGGCAGGCGCTTCTAGCACAGATACGCAGTATTTT. It is translated as CSARDKWAAGASSTDTQYF.

The chain carries TRBV10-3 and TRBJ1-2; no clear D. CDR1 is ENHRY, CDR2 SYGVKD, per germline. This CDR3 contains 11 residues. Trimming removed 2 bases from V and 8 bases from J, with 6 bases in between. For the CDR3, the DNA is TGTGCCATCAGTGAGGGTGGCGGCTACACCTTC. This codes for CAISEGGGYTF.

The genes are TRBV6-1 and TRBJ1-5; 7 bases are a match to TRBD1. Per the germline V gene, CDR1 is MNHNS and CDR2 is SASEGT. There are 18 residues in the CDR3. The V and J ends lost 6 bases and 0 bases, in that order; junction bases with no gene match: 14. Written as DNA, the CDR3 is TGTGCCAGCAGCCTCGGACAGGTTAGGATCCTTAGCAATCAGCCCCAGCATTTT. This sequence encodes CASSLGQVRILSNQPQHF.

The chain combines TRBV25-1 with TRBJ1-4, with D unclear. The V gene lost 2 bases and the J gene lost 8 bases, with 6 bases spanning the gap. The CDR3 is 12 amino acids. Looked up from germline, CDR1 is MGHDK and CDR2 is SYGVNS. Here the CDR3 DNA reads TGTGCCAGCAGTGAAGGGAGAGAAAAACTGTTTTTT. This translates into CASSEGREKLFF.

V usage is TRBV29-1 and J usage is TRBJ1-2; D not resolved. The CDR3 totals 12 residues. Trimming cost V 2 bases and J 6 bases, with 10 bases left between them. From germline, CDR1 is SQVTM and CDR2 ANQGSEA. CDR3 DNA sequence: TGCAGCGTTGAATTTGGGTATGATGGCTACACCTTC. Its protein is CSVEFGYDGYTF.

This chain connects TRBV24-1 to TRBJ2-6; 11 positions agree with TRBD1. The trim removed 4 bases at V and 11 bases at J, leaving 15 bases unmatched. The CDR3 has 18 residues. Germline CDR1 is KGHDR and CDR2 is SFDVKD. CDR3 coding DNA: TGTGCCACCAGTGAGAGCCCCGGGACAGGGGGTGCCTTTTACGTCCTGACTTTC. Translation: CATSESPGTGGAFYVLTF.

This clonotype was counted a few times. The gene calls are TRBV20-1 and TRBJ2-3; D ambiguous. Germline assignment: CDR1 DFQATT and CDR2 SNEGSKA (reference sequence). V lost 4 bases and J 1 base, leaving 12 bases between the germline ends. The CDR3 consists of 14 residues. CDR3 DNA: TGCAGTGCTATTGGTCAAGCCGGCACAGATACGCAGTATTTT. Protein: CSAIGQAGTDTQYF.

V gene TRBV4-1 combines with J gene TRBJ2-3; no clear D gene. Trimming stripped 0 bases from V and 6 bases from J, with 10 bases between. Germline lookup yields CDR1 MGHRA and CDR2 YSYEKL. This CDR3 comprises 14 residues. Here the CDR3 reads CASSQDQIPDTQYF. For the CDR3, the DNA is TGCGCCAGCAGCCAAGACCAAATTCCGGATACGCAGTATTTT.

The rearrangement joins TRBV7-8 to TRBJ2-4; 7 bases align to TRBD1. The V gene end was trimmed by 3 bases and the J gene end by 6 bases; junction bases not matched to a gene: 2. Germline loops: CDR1 SGHVS, CDR2 FQNEAQ. The CDR3 is 13 residues long. CDR3 DNA: TGTGCCAGCAGCTTGACAGGGCTAAACATTCAGTACTTC. Translation: CASSLTGLNIQYF.

This clonotype was detected only a few times. V usage is TRBV7-2 and J usage is TRBJ2-2, with D possibly matching TRBD2 (7 bases). CDR1 is SGHTA, CDR2 FQGNSA, per germline. V dropped 5 bases and J dropped 4 bases, with 14 bases sitting between them. The CDR3 totals 15 residues. The CDR3 sequence: CASSRRRGGTGELFF. CDR3 nucleotide sequence: TGTGCCAGCAGCCGCCGGAGGGGGGGCACCGGGGAGCTGTTTTTT.

This clonotype has a count of ten or more. The CDR3 region is CSVVPNTEAFF. Here the CDR3 DNA reads TGCAGCGTTGTCCCGAACACTGAAGCTTTCTTT. This chain uses TRBV29-1 with TRBJ1-1; D is unresolved. The germline V gene encodes CDR1 SQVTM and CDR2 ANQGSEA. This CDR3 has 11 amino acids. The V gene lost 4 bases and the J gene lost 1 base, with 4 bases spanning the gap.

In its sample, this clonotype was seen a few times. The chain uses TRBV20-1 and TRBJ2-3; the D gene is possibly TRBD2 (6 bases). CDR3 length equals 15 residues. Germline values: CDR1 DFQATT, CDR2 SNEGSKA (reference sequence). V gave up 2 bases and J gave up 6 bases, with 18 bases separating them. For the CDR3, the DNA is TGCAGTGCTAGAAGGGCTAGCGACCTAGGGGATACGCAGTATTTT. Translating gives CSARRASDLGDTQYF.

This chain uses TRBV27 with TRBJ2-3; no reliable D call. Between the trimmed V and J ends, which lost 5 bases and 5 bases, there was a span of 11 bases. Germline CDR1 and CDR2: MNHEY and SMNVEV (reference sequence). The CDR3 consists of 13 residues. The CDR3 bases are TGTGCCAGCAGTGCGCTGCCTGGAGATACGCAGTATTTT. The encoded protein is CASSALPGDTQYF.

This chain connects TRBV5-1 to TRBJ2-7; 7 bases map to TRBD2. From germline, CDR1 is SGHRS and CDR2 YFSETQ. V shed 2 bases and J 2 bases; nucleotides not matched to a gene: 16. CDR3 length equals 18 residues. The CDR3 loop reads CASSLPPTGTMRTYEQYF. CDR3 sequence (DNA): TGCGCCAGCAGCTTACCACCAACCGGGACTATGAGGACCTACGAGCAGTACTTC.

This clonotype was seen more than once but under ten times. The chain combines TRBV20-1 with TRBJ2-1; D is possibly TRBD2 (5 bases). Trimming left V 2 bases short and J 3 bases short, with 11 bases between. This CDR3 comprises 14 residues. Germline lookup yields CDR1 DFQATT and CDR2 SNEGSKA (reference sequence). CDR3 nucleotide sequence: TGCAGTGCTAGAATCCTAACTAGCTACAATGAGCAGTTCTTC. It specifies CSARILTSYNEQFF.